A single sample gave rise to the 12 T cell receptor beta chains below, sequenced in a study of Ad26.COV2.S vaccination and SARS-CoV-2 variants. Generated by immunoSEQ multiplex PCR, the TCRdb table keeps only in-frame clones and is missing some. The table lists about 410,000 clones, 89% of them singletons. As for treatment: roughly 19 received Ad26.COV2.S at low or high dose, single or two shots; several received placebo; per-sample allocation not given. The samples were gathered on day 63 after the first injection of vaccine or placebo. This material consisted of peripheral blood, taken in a trial of Ad26.COV2.S vaccine versus placebo. These receptors were taken from a person between 18 and 65 years old who received the Ad26.COV2.S COVID-19 vaccine or a placebo.

The chain combines TRBV21-1 with TRBJ2-1; the table gives TRBD2 as D, unverified against the DNA. TRBV21-1 is a pseudogene locus. CDR3 size: 19 residues. The CDR3 sequence is CASSRKGIKAGGPYNEQFF. The CDR3 DNA sequence: TGTGCCAGCAGCAGAAAGGGTATAAAAGCGGGAGGGCCATACAATGAGCAGTTCTTC.

The CDR3 is CASSFSGRPDTQYF. The CDR3 coding sequence is TGTGCCAGCAGCTTTAGCGGGAGGCCAGATACGCAGTATTTT. J is TRBJ2-3 and V is TRBV5-5; 10 bases line up with TRBD2. Unmatched junction bases numbered 1, after V lost 2 bases and J lost 4 bases. CDR3 size: 14 residues. In germline, CDR1 is SGHKS, CDR2 YYEKEE (reference sequence).

The J gene is TRBJ2-5, the V gene TRBV7-9; no clear D gene. The CDR3 extends over 12 amino acids. Trimming pared 4 bases from V and 1 base from J, leaving 4 bases between. Germline V gene data show CDR1 as SEHNR and CDR2 as FQNEAQ (reference sequence). CDR3 sequence (DNA): TGTGCCAGCAGCTCTGGCCAAGAGACCCAGTACTTC. Its protein is CASSSGQETQYF.

Remarks on this clone: This same CDR3 is encoded by further DNA sequences in the sample. DNA for the CDR3: TGTGCCTGGAGTGTAGGAAACACTGAAGCTTTCTTT. Translated: CAWSVGNTEAFF. This sequence joins TRBV30 and TRBJ1-1; D gene unclear. The CDR3 contains 12 residues. Trimming removed 0 bases from V and 2 bases from J, with 4 bases in between. Germline assignment: CDR1 GTSNPN and CDR2 SVGIG (reference sequence). Full variable domain (remainder filled in from reference TRBV30 and TRBJ1-1): SQTIHQWPATLVQPVGSPLSLECTVEGTSNPNLYWYRQAAGRGLQLLFYSVGIGQISSEVPQNLSASRPQDRQFILSSKKLLLSDSGFYLCAWSVGNTEAFFGQGTRLTVV.

This chain links TRBV5-4 with TRBJ2-1; D possibly corresponds to TRBD2 (6 bases). Germline CDR1 is SGHNT and CDR2 is YYREEE (reference sequence). CDR3 length: 16 residues. Between the trimmed V and J ends, which lost 1 base and 8 bases, there was a span of 19 bases. The CDR3 nucleotides read TGTGCCAGCAGCTTGATCCCCAGACTAGAGGGCGATGAGCAGTTCTTC. It specifies CASSLIPRLEGDEQFF. Together with reference TRBV5-4 and TRBJ2-1, the CDR3 gives the full variable domain: ETGVTQSPTHLIKTRGQQVTLRCSSQSGHNTVSWYQQALGQGPQFIFQYYREEENGRGNFPPRFSGLQFPNYSSELNVNALELDDSALYLCASSLIPRLEGDEQFFGPGTRLTVL.

CDR3 DNA: TGTGCCAGCAGCTTAAAGGGACTAGCTCTCAATGAGCAGTTCTTC. Its translation is CASSLKGLALNEQFF. The chain is built from TRBV7-3 and TRBJ2-1, with 9 bases matching TRBD2. Germline V lookup: CDR1 SGHTA, CDR2 FQGTGA. The CDR3 covers 15 residues. Trimming cost V 1 base and J 6 bases; bases outside gene matches: 4.

This rearrangement joins TRBV12-5 to TRBJ2-5; 10 positions agree with TRBD1. This CDR3 has 14 amino acids. V lost 1 base to trimming and J lost 4 bases; unmatched junction nucleotides: 0. The germline gives CDR1 LGHNT, CDR2 FRNRAP. The CDR3 spells CASGLGTGGETQYF. The DNA for the CDR3 is TGTGCTAGTGGTTTGGGGACAGGGGGAGAGACCCAGTACTTC.

The chain carries TRBV6-1 and TRBJ2-5, with 10 nucleotides matching TRBD2. From germline, CDR1 is MNHNS and CDR2 SASEGT. Trimming at V came to 4 bases and at J to 2 bases, leaving 10 bases not matched to a gene. The length of the CDR3 is 17 residues. The CDR3 DNA reads TGTGCCAGCAGTGGGGGCAAAACTAGCGGGATTCAAGAGACCCAGTACTTC. Amino acid sequence: CASSGGKTSGIQETQYF.

This sequence joins TRBV19 and TRBJ2-7, with TRBD2 as a possible D gene (6 bases). Between the trimmed V and J ends, which lost 11 bases and 3 bases, there was a span of 20 bases. Per the germline V gene, CDR1 is LNHDA and CDR2 is SQIVND (reference sequence). The CDR3 totals 14 residues. The CDR3 here is CASSARGGGYEQYF. CDR3 in DNA: TGTGCCTCCTCGGCCCGTGGGGGAGGCTACGAGCAGTACTTC.

The chain links TRBV28 to TRBJ2-2, with D perhaps matching TRBD1 (5 bases). This CDR3 is 13 amino acids long. Germline assignment: CDR1 MDHEN and CDR2 SYDVKM. Trimming cost V 4 bases and J 4 bases, with 7 bases left between them. In DNA form, the CDR3 reads TGTGCCAGCAGTTCAGGGCCCACCGGGGAGCTGTTTTTT. This sequence encodes CASSSGPTGELFF.

This chain uses TRBV7-3 with TRBJ2-3; 9 bases map to TRBD1. Unmatched junction bases numbered 17, after V lost 5 bases and J lost 2 bases. Germline V gene sequence: CDR1 SGHTA, CDR2 FQGTGA. The CDR3 totals 19 residues. The CDR3 DNA reads as TGTGCCAGCAGCCAAGGACAGGGGTCCTTTTTGGGTTACACAGATACGCAGTATTTT. It encodes CASSQGQGSFLGYTDTQYF.

This rearrangement joins TRBV9 to TRBJ1-4; 9 bases are shared with TRBD1. The junction had 8 bases not matched to a gene; V was cut back by 4 bases and J by 7 bases. The length of the CDR3 is 15 residues. Looked up from germline, CDR1 is SGDLS and CDR2 is YYNGEE. The CDR3 here is CASSPDRGNGEKLFF. The CDR3 region has the DNA TGTGCCAGCAGCCCCGACAGGGGGAATGGTGAAAAACTGTTTTTT. The whole variable domain, remainder taken from reference TRBV9 and TRBJ1-4, is DSGVTQTPKHLITATGQRVTLRCSPRSGDLSVYWYQQSLDQGLQFLIQYYNGEERAKGNILERFSAQQFPDLHSELNLSSLELGDSALYFCASSPDRGNGEKLFFGSGTQLSVL.